This TCR beta chain stems from a study of T-cell reconstitution after alpha-beta-depleted transplantation in children. The library targeted TCRbeta and was prepared with unique molecular identifiers. In TCRdb, the PCR reads were re-called with MiXCR into one record per CDR3 protein. The table has approximately 800,000 distinct CDR3 sequences, roughly 15% seen once; the top ten hold 5%. Findings and caveats of the study: Day-60 TCRbeta diversity that was high in some patients was derived from surviving recipient T cells and thymic progenitors. The authors attributed T-cell counts and diversity one year after transplant mostly to newly produced T cells. Alpha-beta T cells present about two months after transplant were reported to originate from several hundred expanded graft clones.

The CDR3 is made up of 13 amino acids. The trim removed 5 bases at V and 6 bases at J, leaving 7 bases unmatched. As regards this clonotype: Its specificity is not known.

The rearrangement joins TRBV12-3 or TRBV12-4 to TRBJ2-7; 7 positions match TRBD1. Sequenced here: PBMCs, mostly from graft donor cells, sampled 360 days after TCRalphabeta/CD19-depleted stem cell transplant. This clonotype was sampled from a male patient younger than 18 who had a stem cell transplant for acute lymphoblastic leukemia, so the T cells may come from the graft donor. The chain's CDR3 is CASSLINRGEQYF. DNA for the CDR3: TGTGCCAGCAGTCTCATAAACAGGGGCGAGCAGTACTTC.